A single sample gave rise to the 18 T cell receptor beta chains below, sequenced in a study of a mutant IDH1 vaccine in newly diagnosed glioma. The protocol was immunoSEQ multiplex PCR, while the TCRdb copy is restricted to in-frame clones and leaves out a portion. Seen here are 35,000 to 45,000 clones, roughly 80% observed once, and the top ten hold roughly 15%. Their antigens remain unidentified. Time point indicated: week 11, during vaccination. In every dose of vaccine, 300 ug of mutant IDH1 20-mer peptide was given alongside topical imiquimod. Sample: peripheral blood mononuclear cells (PBMCs), taken from a glioma patient whose treatment included an IDH1 peptide vaccine. Receptors were obtained from a woman younger than 45 with glioma. Some clones in this sample may be carry-over from other donors' samples.

The chain carries TRBV29-1 and TRBJ2-7; D may be TRBD1 (6 bases). The CDR3 has 13 amino acids. Germline values: CDR1 SQVTM, CDR2 ANQGSEA. The V end was cut by 7 bases, the J end by 1 base, with 14 bases between. CDR3 nucleotide sequence: TGCAGCGCTTTGGACAGTTCTTCCTACGAGCAGTACTTC. Translating gives CSALDSSSYEQYF.

This clone has a single count. This chain connects TRBV7-9 to TRBJ1-1, with D possibly TRBD1 on 5 matching bases. Per germline, CDR1 SEHNR and CDR2 FQNEAQ (reference sequence). The V gene lost 2 bases and the J gene lost 1 base, with 8 bases spanning the gap. The CDR3 is 14 residues long. The CDR3 reads CASSLRQGNTEAFF. Written as DNA, the CDR3 is TGTGCCAGCAGCTTAAGGCAGGGGAACACTGAAGCTTTCTTT.

This clone came up once. The CDR3 DNA reads TGTGCCAGCAGTTACGGCCGGGACGGGAACTATGGCTACACCTTC. Translated: CASSYGRDGNYGYTF. V is TRBV6-6 and J is TRBJ1-2; tentative D call: TRBD1 (5 bases). Germline CDR1 reads MNHNY; CDR2 reads SVGAGI (reference sequence). The CDR3 runs to 15 residues. Between the trimmed V and J ends, which lost 2 bases and 2 bases, there was a span of 12 bases.

This clone was counted once. The V gene is TRBV7-9, the J gene TRBJ2-1, with 13 bases lining up with TRBD2. Losses at the gene ends were 5 bases for V and 8 bases for J; bases not matched to a gene: 9. This CDR3 has 16 amino acids. Germline CDR1 reads SEHNR; CDR2 reads FQNEAQ (reference sequence). CDR3 amino acids: CASSAWTSGSGHEQFF. The DNA for the CDR3 is TGTGCCAGCAGCGCCTGGACTAGCGGGAGTGGCCATGAGCAGTTCTTC.

The V and J genes are TRBV30 and TRBJ1-5; no clear D. Germline assignment: CDR1 GTSNPN and CDR2 SVGIG (reference sequence). Trimming pared 2 bases from V and 7 bases from J, leaving 12 bases between. The CDR3 contains 13 residues. The CDR3 region is CAWSPTGRQPQHF. In nucleotides, the CDR3 is TGTGCCTGGAGTCCTACGGGAAGGCAGCCCCAGCATTTT.

The chain is built from TRBV6-1 and TRBJ2-7; D is unresolved. Germline CDR1 reads MNHNS; CDR2 reads SASEGT. V was clipped by 2 bases and J by 1 base, with 6 bases between them. The CDR3 covers 13 residues. The CDR3, as DNA: TGTGCCAGCAGTGAACCTGGGTCCTACGAGCAGTACTTC. Translation gives CASSEPGSYEQYF.

The rearrangement joins TRBV29-1 to TRBJ2-3, with D perhaps matching TRBD1 (6 bases). Trimming took 5 bases from V and 4 from J, leaving 16 bases between them. CDR1 is SQVTM and CDR2 is ANQGSEA in the germline V gene. The CDR3 is 14 residues long. The CDR3 loop is CSVPQPQGPDTQYF. CDR3 bases: TGCAGCGTTCCTCAACCACAGGGCCCAGATACGCAGTATTTT.

The rearrangement joins TRBV6-1 to TRBJ2-3; D might be TRBD1 (5 bases). The CDR3 length is 14 residues. V was clipped by 6 bases and J by 3 bases, with 13 bases between them. Looked up from germline, CDR1 is MNHNS and CDR2 is SASEGT. The DNA of the CDR3 is TGTGCCAGCAGGGCAGGGAAGGCGACAGATACGCAGTATTTT. This sequence encodes CASRAGKATDTQYF.

The chain is built from TRBV30 and TRBJ1-3; D ambiguous. The germline gives CDR1 GTSNPN, CDR2 SVGIG (reference sequence). The CDR3 totals 13 residues. The V gene lost 8 bases and the J gene lost 0 bases, with 11 bases spanning the gap. The CDR3 loop reads CARRGSSGNTIYF. DNA for the CDR3: TGTGCCCGGCGGGGTAGCTCTGGAAACACCATATATTTT.

The chain carries TRBV18 and TRBJ1-4; D gene ambiguous. Trimming cost V 6 bases and J 0 bases, with 8 bases left between them. The CDR3 runs to 14 residues. Germline lookup yields CDR1 KGHSH and CDR2 LQKENI. The DNA of the CDR3 is TGTGCCAGCTCGCCGCCCGCAACTAATGAAAAACTGTTTTTT. It is translated as CASSPPATNEKLFF.

This clone came up once. The chain employs TRBV7-9 and TRBJ2-6, with D hard to call. The CDR3 totals 16 residues. Trimming removed 2 bases at V and 0 bases at J, with 8 bases between. Germline-derived CDR1 and CDR2 are SEHNR and FQNEAQ (reference sequence). CDR3: CASSLNDRSGANVLTF. The CDR3 region has the DNA TGTGCCAGCAGCTTAAATGACCGCTCTGGGGCCAACGTCCTGACTTTC.

The rearrangement uses TRBV27 and TRBJ1-5; no reliable D call. Trimming removed 5 bases from V and 0 bases from J, with 17 bases in between. Germline-derived CDR1 and CDR2 are MNHEY and SMNVEV (reference sequence). The CDR3 is 17 amino acids. In nucleotides, the CDR3 is TGTGCCAGCAGTCTGATGAGTCCTCTGTATAGCAATCAGCCCCAGCATTTT. Its translation: CASSLMSPLYSNQPQHF.

This clone has a single count. The chain recombines TRBV13 with TRBJ2-1, with D possibly TRBD1 on 6 matching bases. Trimming removed 5 bases at V and 6 bases at J, with 23 bases between. The CDR3 runs 17 residues. Germline values: CDR1 PRHDT, CDR2 FYEKMQ (reference sequence). The CDR3 loop reads CASSTRQVGAYRNEQFF. The CDR3 nucleotides read TGTGCCAGCAGCACGCGACAGGTCGGGGCTTATCGCAATGAGCAGTTCTTC.

The rearrangement joins TRBV7-2 to TRBJ2-5; 7 bases match TRBD2. CDR1 and CDR2 from the germline V gene are SGHTA and FQGNSA. With 5 bases clipped from V and 3 bases from J, the junction kept 9 bases outside the gene matches. CDR3 length: 15 residues. Here the CDR3 DNA reads TGTGCCAGCAGCCTCTACTGGCTAGCGGAAGAGACCCAGTACTTC. Its translation is CASSLYWLAEETQYF.

This clone occurred once. V usage is TRBV27 and J usage is TRBJ1-1, with D unclear. The V end lost 1 base, the J end lost 0 bases, and 3 bases lay between the germline ends. The CDR3 has 13 residues. CDR1 is MNHEY, CDR2 SMNVEV, per germline (reference sequence). The CDR3 protein is CASSLFLNTEAFF. CDR3 nucleotides: TGTGCCAGCAGTTTATTCTTGAACACTGAAGCTTTCTTT.

This chain joins TRBV27 and TRBJ2-7; TRBD2 agrees at 7 bases. CDR3 length: 15 amino acids. Looked up from germline, CDR1 is MNHEY and CDR2 is SMNVEV (reference sequence). Germline trimming cut 5 bases from V and 1 base from J; bases unmatched to any gene: 8. The CDR3 region is CASSPLAGLSYEQYF. The CDR3, as DNA: TGTGCCAGCAGTCCATTAGCGGGCCTTTCCTACGAGCAGTACTTC.

This clone was seen a single time. This rearrangement joins TRBV4-1 to TRBJ1-1; D may be TRBD1 (5 bases). Germline V gives CDR1 MGHRA, CDR2 YSYEKL. The CDR3 loop spans 15 amino acids. V lost 1 base to trimming and J lost 0 bases, with 9 bases between them. CDR3 sequence reads: CASSQGGGMNTEAFF. The CDR3 region has the DNA TGCGCCAGCAGCCAAGGTGGGGGTATGAACACTGAAGCTTTCTTT.

V usage is TRBV6-1 and J usage is TRBJ2-7; weak D call: TRBD1 (5 bases). Between the trimmed V and J ends, which lost 6 bases and 3 bases, there was a span of 15 bases. The V gene's germline CDR1 is MNHNS and CDR2 SASEGT. The CDR3 consists of 14 residues. The CDR3 sequence is CASSADSTNYEQYF. As DNA, the CDR3 is TGTGCCAGCAGCGCCGACAGTACCAACTACGAGCAGTACTTC.